This T cell receptor beta chain was profiled in a study of CD8+CD57+ T cells in acquired aplastic anemia (dated by TCRdb to between 2017 and 2018). The study in broad terms: Extracted DNA from sorted CD4+ and CD8+ cells averaged 3.2 ug, ranging from roughly 0.2 to 30 ug. Healthy donor samples averaged roughly 9.8 million reads for CD4+ and roughly 11 million for CD8+ cells. Findings and caveats that apply to the study as a whole: Over 25 CD8+ CDR3 sequences were found in both patients and controls but appeared to be highly expressed in patients and within the immunodominant clones of the patients. Patients and healthy controls showed no significant difference in CD8+ Simpson's diversity (P=0.060).

Compared with germline, V lacks 3 bases and J lacks 5 bases; bases without a gene match: 4. CDR1 and CDR2 are read off the germline V gene as KGHSH and LQKENI. Including cysteine and phenylalanine, the CDR3 has 15 amino acids. The kept DNA is CDR3 alone, 45 bases in frame from the first base. TCR beta VDJ combination and CDR3 sequence profiling used genomic DNA as the template. An Illumina HiSeq 2000 was used for TCR repertoire sequencing. In the original analysis: TRBV/TRBJ rearrangement plots, CDR3 size and DJ length profiles, and Simpson's diversity index were used to assess repertoires. The immunodominant clone was defined as the most abundant DNA sequence in deep sequencing data. CDR3 amino acid sequences were checked for sharing between subjects and were compared against published repertoires and the VDJdb database. The raw public reads went through TCRdb reprocessing: fastp at Q25, MiXCR clone calling, in-frame beta chains kept. Rows are unified per CDR3 protein, each entry keeping the most common DNA and genes. Clone size and V and J calls follow TCRdb, not the original study. Counted in this sample were around 190,000 distinct CDR3 sequences; around half of them appeared once. In total, the top ten clones hold approximately 16% of the sample.

The study deep-sequenced TCR repertoires of sorted CD4+ and CD8+ blood T cells from severe aplastic anemia patients and healthy subjects. Ficoll-Paque density gradient centrifugation was used to isolate peripheral blood mononuclear cells. Before DNA extraction, CD4+ and CD8+ T cells were sorted with FACS or magnetic beads. As to this clonotype: Its antigen is currently not known. The record has no base qualities; no much larger clone is one base away.

The receptor was isolated from a human donor in good health, serving as a control. The sample consisted of sorted CD4+, CD8+, or CD8+CD57+ T cells (not recorded which) from PBMCs. This sequence uses TRBV18 and TRBJ2-2; TRBD1 agrees with 9 junctional bases. Here is the DNA: TGTGCCAGCTCACCGGGACAGGGCGGAACCGGGGAGCTGTTTTTT. This yields the protein CASSPGQGGTGELFF.